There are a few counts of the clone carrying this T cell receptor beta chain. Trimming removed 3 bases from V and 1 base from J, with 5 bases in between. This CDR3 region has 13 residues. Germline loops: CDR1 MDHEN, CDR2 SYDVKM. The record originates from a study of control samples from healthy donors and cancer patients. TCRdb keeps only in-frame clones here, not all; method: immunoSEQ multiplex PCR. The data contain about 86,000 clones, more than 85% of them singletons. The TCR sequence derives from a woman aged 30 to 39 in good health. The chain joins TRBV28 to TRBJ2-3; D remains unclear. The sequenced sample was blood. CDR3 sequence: CASSLGGTDTQYF. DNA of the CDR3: TGTGCCAGCAGTTTGGGTGGCACAGATACGCAGTATTTT.